Listed below are T cell receptor beta chains from one sample, sequenced in a study of CD8+CD57+ T cells in acquired aplastic anemia. MiXCR was run by TCRdb on the reads, yielding one entry per CDR3 protein. The sample lists 260,000 or so distinct CDR3 sequences; 65% to 90% were seen once. The sequencing input was sorted CD4+, CD8+, or CD8+CD57+ T cells (not recorded which) from PBMCs. All receptors derive from a human donor with aplastic anemia. CDR3s include the opening cysteine and the closing phenylalanine or tryptophan. Each record gives: D gene, V gene, J gene, clone size, CDR3 length, CDR3 protein, CDR3 DNA. The D gene is left open where the match is weak. The size entry is marked missing in some rows and otherwise reads once, few, many or a size class.

TRBD1	TRBV7-2	TRBJ2-1	many	17	CASSFWFTGQGDGEQFF	TGTGCCAGCAGCTTTTGGTTTACAGGACAGGGGGACGGTGAGCAGTTCTTC
TRBD1	TRBV7-8	TRBJ1-2	-	15	CASSFDPDGTARYTF	TGTGCCAGCAGCTTTGATCCAGACGGGACAGCCCGCTACACCTTC
-	TRBV9	TRBJ2-3	-	14	CASSVGGGTDTLYF	-
TRBD1	TRBV7-9	TRBJ2-3	-	16	CASRTGGQANTAAQYF	TGTGCCAGCAGGACAGGGGGACAGGCGAACACGGCCGCGCAGTATTTT
TRBD2	TRBV6-2/TRBV6-3	TRBJ2-1	many	16	CASSPEGGGTWGEQFF	TGTGCCAGCAGTCCTGAGGGCGGGGGGACCTGGGGTGAGCAGTTCTTC
TRBD1	TRBV7-2	TRBJ1-2	-	14	CASSLTGGDDYGNF	TGTGCCAGCAGCTTGACAGGGGGGGACGACTATGGCAACTTC
-	TRBV20-1	TRBJ2-3	many	16	CSARDPGRENTDTQYF	TGCAGTGCTAGAGATCCGGGGCGGGAAAACACAGATACGCAGTATTTT
TRBD2	TRBV9	TRBJ2-3	few	14	CASSGAGGPGTQYF	TGTGCCAGCAGCGGAGCGGGAGGTCCCGGTACGCAGTATTTT
-	TRBV14	TRBJ2-5	-	15	CASSQDRAHQGYEYF	TGTGCCAGCAGCCAAGACAGGGCACATCAAGGTTACGAGTACTTC
-	TRBV7-9	TRBJ2-5	-	15	CASSSGEANTDTQYF	TGTGCCAGCAGCTCTGGGGAGGCGAACACAGATACGCAGTACTTC
TRBD1	TRBV5-1	TRBJ2-1	-	13	CASSLGQGDAQFF	TGCGCCAGCAGCTTGGGACAGGGGGATGCGCAGTTCTTC
-	TRBV19	TRBJ1-2	-	14	CASSIQKGVYGYTF	TGTGCCAGTAGTATCCAGAAGGGCGTCTATGGCTACACCTTC
-	TRBV15	TRBJ2-1	-	14	CATISDNEQDAQFF	TGTGCCACCATCAGCGACAACGAGCAAGATGCCCAGTTCTTC
TRBD1	TRBV20-1	TRBJ1-6	-	15	CSAEGAKVPNSPLHF	TGCAGTGCTGAGGGGGCGAAGGTGCCTAATTCACCCCTCCACTTT
-	TRBV9	TRBJ2-1	-	15	CASGEDENIQNVEFF	TGTGCCAGCGGAGAAGACGAGAACATTCAGAATGTGGAGTTCTTC
-	TRBV7-9	TRBJ2-5	-	12	CAGHVHRGGEYF	TGTGCCGGACACGTGCATAGAGGCGGCGAGTACTTC
-	TRBV2	TRBJ2-5	-	17	CASSEEGGRAYEQYFGF	-
-	TRBV24-1	TRBJ1-5	-	15	CATSDPKHLNQPLHF	TGTGCCACCAGTGACCCGAAACACCTTAATCAACCCCTGCATTTT
-	TRBV11-1	TRBJ2-5	-	14	CASSFGAEEETQYF	TGTGCCAGCAGCTTCGGAGCCGAAGAAGAGACCCAGTACTTC
-	TRBV7-2	TRBJ1-1	-	11	CASSPYTEAFF	TGTGCCAGCAGCCCATACACTGAAGCTTTCTTT
TRBD1	TRBV9	TRBJ1-1	-	15	CASSPDRVGNTEAFF	TGTGCCAGCAGCCCAGACAGGGTGGGGAACACTGAAGCTTTCTTT
-	TRBV5-1	TRBJ2-3	-	14	CASSSHPAPDTQYF	TGTGCCAGCAGCTCCCATCCCGCTCCCGATACGCAGTATTTT
-	TRBV7-9	TRBJ2-6	-	16	CASSLVPGELSFGLTF	TGTGCCAGCAGCTTAGTACCCGGGGAGCTGTCTTTTGGACTGACTTTC
-	TRBV19	TRBJ1-2	-	10	CASNGDGYTF	TGTGCCAGTAACGGGGATGGCTACACCTTC
-	TRBV7-8	TRBJ2-3	-	17	CASSLVGRDDTQYTQYF	TGTGCCAGCAGCTTAGTAGGGCGGGATGATACGCAGTATACGCAGTATTTT
TRBD1	TRBV6-2/TRBV6-3	TRBJ2-6	-	14	CASRDRTGGISEAF	TGTGCCAGCAGAGATCGGACAGGGGGCATCTCTGAAGCTTTC
-	TRBV2	TRBJ2-5	few	13	CASSTGIEETQYF	TGTGCCAGCAGCACAGGGATAGAAGAGACCCAGTACTTC
TRBD1	TRBV7-8	TRBJ2-3	-	14	CASSFDRDGTAHSF	TGTGCCAGCAGCTTTGATCGAGACGGGACAGCCCATTCCTTT
-	TRBV7-9	TRBJ2-3	-	13	CACEEGGTDTQYF	TGTGCCTGCGAGGAAGGGGGCACAGATACGCAGTATTTT